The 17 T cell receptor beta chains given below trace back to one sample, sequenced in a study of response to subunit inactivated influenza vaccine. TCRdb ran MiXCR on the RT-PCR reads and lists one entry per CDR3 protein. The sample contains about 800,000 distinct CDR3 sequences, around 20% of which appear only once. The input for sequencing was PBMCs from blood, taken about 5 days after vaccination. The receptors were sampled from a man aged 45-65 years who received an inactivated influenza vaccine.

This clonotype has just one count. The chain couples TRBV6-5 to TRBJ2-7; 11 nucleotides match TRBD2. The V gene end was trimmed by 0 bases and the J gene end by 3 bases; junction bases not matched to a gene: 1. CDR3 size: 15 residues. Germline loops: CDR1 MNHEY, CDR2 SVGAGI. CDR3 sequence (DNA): TGTGCCAGCAGTTACTCGACTAGCGGGGTCTACGAGCAGTACTTC. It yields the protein CASSYSTSGVYEQYF.

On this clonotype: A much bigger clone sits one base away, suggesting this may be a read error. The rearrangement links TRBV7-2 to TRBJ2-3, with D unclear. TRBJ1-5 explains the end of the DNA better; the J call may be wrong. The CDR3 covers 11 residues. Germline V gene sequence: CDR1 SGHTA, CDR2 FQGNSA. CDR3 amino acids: CASSNPDTQHF. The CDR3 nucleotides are TGTGCCAGCAGCAATCCGGATACGCAGCATTTT.

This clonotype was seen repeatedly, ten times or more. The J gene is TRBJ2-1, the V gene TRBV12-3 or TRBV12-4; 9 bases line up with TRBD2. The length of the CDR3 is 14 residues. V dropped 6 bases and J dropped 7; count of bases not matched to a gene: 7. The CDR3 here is CASRGISGGNEQFF. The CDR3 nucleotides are TGTGCCAGCAGAGGGATAAGCGGGGGGAATGAGCAGTTCTTC.

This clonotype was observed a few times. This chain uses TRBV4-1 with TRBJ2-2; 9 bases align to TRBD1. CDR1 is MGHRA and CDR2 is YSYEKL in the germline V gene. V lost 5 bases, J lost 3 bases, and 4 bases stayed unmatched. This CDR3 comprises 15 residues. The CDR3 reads CASSIQGADTGELFF. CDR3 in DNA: TGCGCCAGCAGCATACAGGGGGCGGACACCGGGGAGCTGTTTTTT.

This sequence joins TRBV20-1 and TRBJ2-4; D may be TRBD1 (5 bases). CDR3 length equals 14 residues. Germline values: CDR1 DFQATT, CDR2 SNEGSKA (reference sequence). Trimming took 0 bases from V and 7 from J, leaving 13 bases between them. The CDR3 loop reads CSARDPRDGNIQYF. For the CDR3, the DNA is TGCAGTGCTAGAGACCCCAGGGATGGGAACATTCAGTACTTC.

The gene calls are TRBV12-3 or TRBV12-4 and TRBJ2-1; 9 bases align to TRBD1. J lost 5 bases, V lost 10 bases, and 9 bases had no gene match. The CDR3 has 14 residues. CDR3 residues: CATYRDRDNNEQFF. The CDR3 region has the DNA TGTGCCACCTACCGGGACAGGGATAACAATGAGCAGTTCTTC.

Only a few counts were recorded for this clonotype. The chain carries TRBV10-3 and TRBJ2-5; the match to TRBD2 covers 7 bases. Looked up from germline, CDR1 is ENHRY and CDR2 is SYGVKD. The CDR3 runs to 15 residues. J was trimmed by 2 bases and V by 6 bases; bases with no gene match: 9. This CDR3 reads CAISSSGTKQETQYF. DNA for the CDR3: TGTGCCATCAGCTCTAGCGGAACAAAACAAGAGACCCAGTACTTC.

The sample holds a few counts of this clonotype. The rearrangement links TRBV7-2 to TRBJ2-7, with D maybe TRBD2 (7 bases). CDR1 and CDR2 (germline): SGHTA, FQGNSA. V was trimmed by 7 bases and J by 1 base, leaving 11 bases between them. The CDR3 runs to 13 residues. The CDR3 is CASTGGLSYEQYF. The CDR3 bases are TGTGCCAGCACCGGGGGGCTATCCTACGAGCAGTACTTC.

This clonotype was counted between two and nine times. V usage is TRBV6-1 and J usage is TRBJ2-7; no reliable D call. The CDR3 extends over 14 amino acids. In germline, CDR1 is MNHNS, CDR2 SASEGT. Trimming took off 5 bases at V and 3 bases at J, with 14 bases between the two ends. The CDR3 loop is CASSSTETNYEQYF. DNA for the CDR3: TGTGCCAGCAGTAGTACAGAGACCAACTACGAGCAGTACTTC.

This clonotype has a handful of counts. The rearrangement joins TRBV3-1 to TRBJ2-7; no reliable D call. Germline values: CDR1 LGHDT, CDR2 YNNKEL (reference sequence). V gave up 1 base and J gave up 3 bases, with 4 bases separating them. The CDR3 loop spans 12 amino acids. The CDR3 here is CASSQVFYEQYF. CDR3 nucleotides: TGTGCCAGCAGCCAAGTCTTCTACGAGCAGTACTTC.

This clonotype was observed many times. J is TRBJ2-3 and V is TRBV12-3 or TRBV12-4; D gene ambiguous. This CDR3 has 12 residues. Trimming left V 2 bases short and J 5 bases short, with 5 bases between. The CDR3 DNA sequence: TGTGCCAGCAGTTTACCGCTAGATACGCAGTATTTT. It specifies CASSLPLDTQYF.

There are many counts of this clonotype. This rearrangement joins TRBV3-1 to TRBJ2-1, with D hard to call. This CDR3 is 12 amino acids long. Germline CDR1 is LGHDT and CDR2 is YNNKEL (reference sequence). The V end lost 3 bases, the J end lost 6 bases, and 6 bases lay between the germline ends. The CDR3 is CASSQSGNEQFF. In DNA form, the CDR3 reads TGTGCCAGCAGCCAGTCGGGCAATGAGCAGTTCTTC.

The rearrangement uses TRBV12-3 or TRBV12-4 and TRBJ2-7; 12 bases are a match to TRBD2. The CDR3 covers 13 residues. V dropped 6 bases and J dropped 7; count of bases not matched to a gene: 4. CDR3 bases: TGTGCCAGCAGGACTAGCGGGAGCCGGGAGCAGTACTTC. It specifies CASRTSGSREQYF.

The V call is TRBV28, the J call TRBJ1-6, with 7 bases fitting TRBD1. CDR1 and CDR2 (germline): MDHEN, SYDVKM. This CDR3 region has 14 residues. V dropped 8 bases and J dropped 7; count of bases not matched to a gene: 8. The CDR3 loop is CASQGGWGNSPLHF. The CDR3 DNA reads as TGTGCCAGCCAGGGGGGCTGGGGGAATTCACCCCTCCACTTT. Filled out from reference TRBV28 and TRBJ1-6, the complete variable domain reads DVKVTQSSRYLVKRTGEKVFLECVQDMDHENMFWYRQDPGLGLRLIYFSYDVKMKEKGDIPEGYSVSREKKERFSLILESASTNQTSMYLCASQGGWGNSPLHFGNGTRLTVT.

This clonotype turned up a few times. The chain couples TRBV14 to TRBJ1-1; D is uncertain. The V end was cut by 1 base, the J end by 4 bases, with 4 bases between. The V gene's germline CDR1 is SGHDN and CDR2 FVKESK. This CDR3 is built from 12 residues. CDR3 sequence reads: CASSQARTEAFF. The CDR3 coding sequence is TGTGCCAGCAGCCAAGCCCGCACTGAAGCTTTCTTT.

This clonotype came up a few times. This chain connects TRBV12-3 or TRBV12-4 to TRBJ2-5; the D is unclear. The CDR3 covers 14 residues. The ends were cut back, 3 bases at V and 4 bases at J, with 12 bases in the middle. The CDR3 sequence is CASSFASKGETQYF. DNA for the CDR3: TGTGCCAGCAGTTTTGCATCGAAAGGAGAGACCCAGTACTTC.

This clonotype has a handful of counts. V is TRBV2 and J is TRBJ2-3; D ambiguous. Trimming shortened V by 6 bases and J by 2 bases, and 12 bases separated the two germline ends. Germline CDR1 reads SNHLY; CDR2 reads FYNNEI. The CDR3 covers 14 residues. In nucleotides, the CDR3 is TGTGCCAGCAGCGTGATGGGGTTCACAGATACGCAGTATTTT. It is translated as CASSVMGFTDTQYF. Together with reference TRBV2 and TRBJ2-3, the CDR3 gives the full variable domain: EPEVTQTPSHQVTQMGQEVILRCVPISNHLYFYWYRQILGQKVEFLVSFYNNEISEKSEIFDDQFSVERPDGSNFTLKIRSTKLEDSAMYFCASSVMGFTDTQYFGPGTRLTVL.